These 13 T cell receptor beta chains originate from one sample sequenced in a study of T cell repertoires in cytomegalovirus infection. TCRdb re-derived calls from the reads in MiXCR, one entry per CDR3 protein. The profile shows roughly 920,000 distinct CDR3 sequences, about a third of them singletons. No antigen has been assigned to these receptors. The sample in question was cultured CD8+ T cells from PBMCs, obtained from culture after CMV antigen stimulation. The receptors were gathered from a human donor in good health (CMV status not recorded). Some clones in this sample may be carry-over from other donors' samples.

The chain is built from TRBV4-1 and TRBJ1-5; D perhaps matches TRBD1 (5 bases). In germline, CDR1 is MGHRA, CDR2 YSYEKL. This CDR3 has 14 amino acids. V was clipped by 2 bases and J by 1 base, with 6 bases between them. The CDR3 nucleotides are TGCGCCAGCAGCCAAAGGGACAGCAATCAGCCCCAGCATTTT. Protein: CASSQRDSNQPQHF.

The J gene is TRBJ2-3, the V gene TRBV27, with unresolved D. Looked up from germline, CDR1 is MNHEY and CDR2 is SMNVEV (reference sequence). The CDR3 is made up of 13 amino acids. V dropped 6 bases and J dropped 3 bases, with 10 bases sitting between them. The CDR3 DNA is TGTGCCAGCAGACCCAAACTAACAGATACGCAGTATTTT. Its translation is CASRPKLTDTQYF.

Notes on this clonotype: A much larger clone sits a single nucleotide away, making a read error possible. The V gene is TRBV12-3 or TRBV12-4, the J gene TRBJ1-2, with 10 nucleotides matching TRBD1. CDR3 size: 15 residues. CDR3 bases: TGTTCCAGCAGCCCACCGACAGGGGGCTGGGATGGCTACACCTTC. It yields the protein CSSSPPTGGWDGYTF.

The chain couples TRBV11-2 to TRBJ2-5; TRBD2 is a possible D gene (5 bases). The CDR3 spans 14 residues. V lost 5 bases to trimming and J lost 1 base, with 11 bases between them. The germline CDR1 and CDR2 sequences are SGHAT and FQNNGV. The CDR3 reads CASSRSGFQETQYF. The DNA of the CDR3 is TGTGCCAGCAGCCGCAGCGGATTCCAAGAGACCCAGTACTTC.

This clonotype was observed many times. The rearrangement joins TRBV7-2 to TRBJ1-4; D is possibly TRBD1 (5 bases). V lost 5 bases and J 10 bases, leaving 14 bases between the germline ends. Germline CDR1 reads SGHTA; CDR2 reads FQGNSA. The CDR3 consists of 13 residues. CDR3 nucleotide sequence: TGTGCCAGCAGCCCCGGGGGACCGGGAAAACTGTTTTTT. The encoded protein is CASSPGGPGKLFF.

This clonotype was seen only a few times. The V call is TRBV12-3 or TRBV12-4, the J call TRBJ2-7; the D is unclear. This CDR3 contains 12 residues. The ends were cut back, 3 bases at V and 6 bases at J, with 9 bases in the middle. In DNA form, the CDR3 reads TGTGCCAGCAGTTTGGCAGGATCCGAGCAGTACGTC. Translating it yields CASSLAGSEQYV.

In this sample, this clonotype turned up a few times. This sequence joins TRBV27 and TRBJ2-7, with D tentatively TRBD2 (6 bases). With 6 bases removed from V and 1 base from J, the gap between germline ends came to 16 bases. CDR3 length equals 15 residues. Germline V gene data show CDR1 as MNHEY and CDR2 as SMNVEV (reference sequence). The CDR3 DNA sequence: TGTGCCAGCAGCACCTCGGGACTTCCATCCTACGAGCAGTACTTC. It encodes CASSTSGLPSYEQYF.

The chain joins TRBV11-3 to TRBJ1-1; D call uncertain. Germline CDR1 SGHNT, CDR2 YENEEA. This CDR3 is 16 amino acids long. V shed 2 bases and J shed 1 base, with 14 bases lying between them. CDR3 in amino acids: CASSLIGVAKNTEAFF. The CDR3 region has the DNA TGTGCCAGCAGCTTAATTGGGGTCGCTAAGAACACTGAAGCTTTCTTT.

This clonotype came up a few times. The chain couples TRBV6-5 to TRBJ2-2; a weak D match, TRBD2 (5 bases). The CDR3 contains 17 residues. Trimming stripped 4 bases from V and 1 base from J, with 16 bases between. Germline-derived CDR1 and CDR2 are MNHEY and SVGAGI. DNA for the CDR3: TGTGCCAGCAGTTGGTCCGAAGAGGAGGAGAACACCGGGGAGCTGTTTTTT. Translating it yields CASSWSEEEENTGELFF.

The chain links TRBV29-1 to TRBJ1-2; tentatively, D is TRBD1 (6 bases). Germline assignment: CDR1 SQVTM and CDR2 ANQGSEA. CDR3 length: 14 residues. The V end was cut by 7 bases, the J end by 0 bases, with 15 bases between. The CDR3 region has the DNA TGCAGCGCTAGTGCCGGGACACCTAACTATGGCTACACCTTC. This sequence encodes CSASAGTPNYGYTF.

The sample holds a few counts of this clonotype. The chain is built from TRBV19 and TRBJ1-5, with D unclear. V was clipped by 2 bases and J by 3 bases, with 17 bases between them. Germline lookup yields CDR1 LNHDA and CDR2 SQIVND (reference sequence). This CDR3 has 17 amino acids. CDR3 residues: CASSIPSGEPSNQPQHF. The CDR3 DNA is TGTGCCAGTAGTATACCCTCTGGGGAGCCCTCCAATCAGCCCCAGCATTTT.

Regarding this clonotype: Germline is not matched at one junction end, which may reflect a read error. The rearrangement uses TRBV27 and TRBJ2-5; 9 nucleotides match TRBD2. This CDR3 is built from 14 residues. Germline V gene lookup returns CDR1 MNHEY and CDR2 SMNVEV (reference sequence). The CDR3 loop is CASSSRTSEETQYF. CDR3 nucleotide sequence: TGTGCCAGTAGTTCCCGGACTAGCGAAGAGACCCAGTACTTC.

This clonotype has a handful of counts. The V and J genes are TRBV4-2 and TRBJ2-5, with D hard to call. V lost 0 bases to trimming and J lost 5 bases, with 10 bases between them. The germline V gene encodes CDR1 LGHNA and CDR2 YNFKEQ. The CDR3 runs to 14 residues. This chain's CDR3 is CASSQDVGPETQYF. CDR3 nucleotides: TGTGCCAGCAGCCAAGATGTAGGGCCGGAGACCCAGTACTTC.